These T cell receptor beta chains were read from a single sample in a study of T-cell reconstitution after alpha-beta-depleted transplantation in children. TCRdb independently ran MiXCR on the PCR reads; one entry per CDR3 protein. This sample has under 400,000 distinct CDR3 sequences, with 23% found just once. Specimen: PBMCs, mostly from graft donor cells, collected 180 days after TCRalphabeta/CD19-depleted stem cell transplant. These receptors originate from a male patient between 5 and 17 years old who had a stem cell transplant for acute lymphoblastic leukemia, so the T cells may come from the graft donor. CDR3s include the opening cysteine and the closing phenylalanine or tryptophan. D genes are given only for firm matches. Not every row has a clone size; where given, it reads once, few, many or a size class.

>TRBV7-9|few|TRBJ2-7|NA|13
TGTGCCAGCAGCTTACACGGAGCCTACGAGCAGTACTTC
CASSLHGAYEQYF
>TRBV9|few|TRBJ2-3|NA|16
TGTGCCAGCAGCGTAGAATCTAGGCTCCGCACAGATACGCAGTATTTT
CASSVESRLRTDTQYF
>TRBV11-1|NA|TRBJ2-1|TRBD2|16
TGTGCCAGCAGCTCAGTCGGGACTAGCGGGGGTAATGAGCAGTTCTTC
CASSSVGTSGGNEQFF
>TRBV29-1|few|TRBJ2-4|NA|14
TGCAGCGTTGAAGATCGGGGTGCCAAAAACATTCAGTACTTC
CSVEDRGAKNIQYF
>TRBV6-1|NA|TRBJ2-1|TRBD2|17
TGTGCCAGCAGTGAATACGCCGGGACTAGGCCCTACAATGAGCAGTTCTTC
CASSEYAGTRPYNEQFF
>TRBV20-1|few|TRBJ1-4|NA|13
TGCAGTGCCCCGGACAGTTGGGAGGAAAAACTGTTTTTT
CSAPDSWEEKLFF
>TRBV4-1|few|TRBJ2-7|NA|15
TGCGCCAGCAGCCAAGGACGGTGGAGCTCCTACGAGCAGTACTTC
CASSQGRWSSYEQYF
>TRBV7-8|few|TRBJ1-5|TRBD1|16
TGTGCCAGCAGCCCTAAAGGACAGGCCGTCAATCAGCCCCAGCATTTT
CASSPKGQAVNQPQHF
>TRBV10-1|NA|TRBJ2-3|TRBD1|11
TGCGCCAGCAGGGACAGGGGCACGCAGTATTTT
CASRDRGTQYF
>TRBV7-9|NA|TRBJ2-4|NA|16
TGTGCCAGCAGCTTAGTGACCGGCCTAGCCAAAAACATTCAGTACTTC
CASSLVTGLAKNIQYF
>TRBV3-1|NA|TRBJ2-2|NA|16
TGTGCCAGCAGCTTACCTGTTGCGGCGTACACCGGGGAGCTGTTTTTT
CASSLPVAAYTGELFF
>TRBV20-1|NA|TRBJ1-4|TRBD1|14
TGCAGTGCTGGCCGGGACAGGGGTAATGAAAAACTGTTTTTT
CSAGRDRGNEKLFF
>TRBV10-3|few|TRBJ1-1|NA|14
TGTGCCATCAGTCCAGGGGAGGTGAACACTGAAGCTTTCTTT
CAISPGEVNTEAFF
>TRBV12-5|few|TRBJ2-1|NA|14
TGTGCTAGTGGTTTGGACAGGCTGTACAATGAGCAGTTCTTC
CASGLDRLYNEQFF
>TRBV7-9|NA|TRBJ2-3|NA|15
TGTGCCAGCAGCTTTGGGGCGGGACTCACAGATACGCAGTATTTT
CASSFGAGLTDTQYF
>TRBV5-1|NA|TRBJ2-3|NA|15
TGCGCCAGCAGCTTGTCGGGGACCATAGGAGATACGCAGTATTTT
CASSLSGTIGDTQYF
>TRBV28|few|TRBJ2-7|TRBD2|15
TGTGCCAGCAGTTATGCGGGAGGGCCAACTTACGAGCAGTACTTC
CASSYAGGPTYEQYF
>TRBV15|few|TRBJ1-2|NA|12
TGTGCCACCAGCAGAGCCCTCTATGGCTACACCTTC
CATSRALYGYTF
>TRBV21-1|few|TRBJ2-2|NA|15
NA
CARGRRGRTPGSCFF
>TRBV5-1|NA|TRBJ1-1|NA|20
TGCGCCAGCAGCTTCAGACCATTACAGGATATGAGTACCTTGAACACTGAAGCTTTCTTT
CASSFRPLQDMSTLNTEAFF
>TRBV10-3|NA|TRBJ1-1|TRBD1|15
TGTGCCATCAGTGAGTTGGGACAGGGGGTCACTGAAGCTTTCTTT
CAISELGQGVTEAFF
>TRBV9|NA|TRBJ2-3|NA|14
TGTGCCAGCAGCGTAGGACAGATCACAGATACGCAGTATTTT
CASSVGQITDTQYF
>TRBV3-1|few|TRBJ1-2|NA|14
TGTGCCAGCAGCCATCTGACCCTGCCGGGGGGCTACACCTTC
CASSHLTLPGGYTF
>TRBV12-3/TRBV12-4|NA|TRBJ2-7|TRBD2|15
TGTGCCAGCAGCTTAATGCCTAGCGGGATGGGCGAGCAGTACTTC
CASSLMPSGMGEQYF